A selection of T cell receptor beta chains follows, all from one sample in a study of Ad26.COV2.S vaccination and SARS-CoV-2 variants. The repertoire was sequenced with immunoSEQ multiplex PCR; TCRdb's copy has only in-frame clones and lacks some. The sample lists 300,000 to 400,000 clones; roughly 90% were seen once. The sample here was peripheral blood, taken in a trial of Ad26.COV2.S vaccine versus placebo. The receptors shown here come from a person between 18 and 65 years old who received the Ad26.COV2.S COVID-19 vaccine or a placebo. The CDR3 runs from the conserved cysteine through the conserved F or W. The order of the fields is clone size, D gene, J gene, V gene, CDR3 protein, CDR3 DNA. D genes are given only for firm matches. Rows may omit the clone size; those that give it use once, few, many or a size class.

.	.	TRBJ1-1	TRBV6-2/TRBV6-3	CASSFIRGHEAFF	TGTGCCAGCAGTTTTATCCGGGGCCATGAAGCTTTCTTT
.	.	TRBJ1-5	TRBV28	CASSLSQGSQPQHF	TGTGCCAGCAGTTTGAGCCAGGGGAGTCAGCCCCAGCATTTT
.	.	TRBJ2-7	TRBV30	CAWGGTYEQYF	TGTGCCTGGGGTGGGACCTACGAGCAGTACTTC
many	TRBD2	TRBJ2-7	TRBV27	CASSGLAGAYEQYF	TGTGCCAGCAGTGGACTAGCGGGCGCCTACGAGCAGTACTTC
.	.	TRBJ2-6	TRBV5-4	CASSLSASSGANVLTF	TGTGCCAGCAGCTTGTCGGCAAGCTCTGGGGCCAACGTCCTGACTTTC
.	TRBD2	TRBJ2-1	TRBV27	CASSFLAGDRSEQFF	TGTGCCAGCAGTTTTCTAGCGGGGGATAGAAGTGAGCAGTTCTTC
few	TRBD2	TRBJ2-2	TRBV25-1	CASRAGVNTGELFF	TGTGCCAGCAGGGCGGGGGTGAACACCGGGGAGCTGTTTTTT
.	.	TRBJ2-7	TRBV3-1/TRBV3-2	CASSQGPGEQYF	TGTGCCAGCAGCCAAGGCCCGGGCGAGCAGTACTTC
.	.	TRBJ1-2	TRBV5-1	CASRIPGQRDYGYTF	TGCGCCAGCAGAATACCGGGACAACGCGACTATGGCTACACCTTC
.	TRBD1	TRBJ1-3	TRBV29-1	CSVGDSAGNTIYF	TGCAGCGTTGGGGACAGCGCAGGAAACACCATATATTTT
.	TRBD2	TRBJ2-7	TRBV7-2	CASQTIGTSGETYEQYF	TGTGCCAGCCAGACAATCGGGACTAGCGGGGAAACCTACGAGCAGTACTTC
once	.	TRBJ2-5	TRBV5-1	CASSYGFWGRETQYF	TGCGCCAGCAGCTACGGCTTTTGGGGGCGAGAGACCCAGTACTTC
.	TRBD1	TRBJ2-2	TRBV6-2/TRBV6-3	CASSSTGVSTGELFF	TGTGCCAGCAGTTCGACAGGGGTCAGCACCGGGGAGCTGTTTTTT
.	TRBD1	TRBJ1-2	TRBV18	CASSPQPGQVQTLTNYGYTF	TGTGCCAGCTCACCCCAACCGGGACAGGTCCAAACCCTGACAAACTATGGCTACACCTTC
.	TRBD2	TRBJ2-1	TRBV6-2/TRBV6-3	CASSSRLAGVSYNEQFF	TGTGCCAGCAGTTCAAGACTAGCGGGGGTTTCCTACAATGAGCAGTTCTTC
.	TRBD2	TRBJ2-3	TRBV7-3	CASSLGLAGAPGTDTQYF	TGTGCCAGCAGCTTGGGACTAGCGGGGGCCCCAGGCACAGATACGCAGTATTTT
.	.	TRBJ2-7	TRBV20-1	CSASSTGTGSYEQYF	TGCAGTGCTAGTTCGACCGGGACTGGCTCCTACGAGCAGTACTTC
.	.	TRBJ1-5	TRBV4-1	CASSHNRGGGQPQHF	TGCGCCAGCAGCCACAACCGCGGGGGCGGGCAGCCCCAGCATTTT
.	TRBD1	TRBJ1-5	TRBV3-1/TRBV3-2	CASSSGQGGVQPQHF	TGTGCCAGCAGCTCGGGACAGGGGGGAGTTCAGCCCCAGCATTTT
.	.	TRBJ2-7	TRBV6-5	CATGGPGTHEQYF	TGTGCCACCGGTGGACCGGGGACCCACGAGCAGTACTTC
.	.	TRBJ2-5	TRBV7-9	CASSQASVQETQYF	TGTGCCAGCAGCCAAGCTAGCGTCCAAGAGACCCAGTACTTC
.	.	TRBJ2-7	TRBV6-2/TRBV6-3	CASSYTELGTYEQYF	TGTGCCAGCAGTTACACCGAGCTAGGAACCTACGAGCAGTACTTC
once	.	TRBJ1-1	TRBV2	CASPDLNTEAFF	TGTGCCAGCCCCGATTTGAACACTGAAGCTTTCTTT
.	.	TRBJ2-6	TRBV15	CATSRTRDGANVLTF	TGTGCCACCAGCAGGACCAGGGATGGGGCCAACGTCCTGACTTTC
.	TRBD1	TRBJ2-2	TRBV6-1	CASSESGGGGELFF	TGTGCCAGCAGTGAATCAGGGGGCGGCGGGGAGCTGTTTTTT
.	TRBD2	TRBJ2-1	TRBV9	CASSDRLAGGHNEQFF	TGTGCCAGCAGCGATCGGCTAGCGGGGGGCCACAATGAGCAGTTCTTC
.	.	TRBJ1-4	TRBV4-2	CASSQPPGLATNEKLFF	TGTGCCAGCAGCCAACCCCCGGGCCTTGCAACTAATGAAAAACTGTTTTTT
.	.	TRBJ2-7	TRBV6-5	CASGRYSYEQYF	TGTGCCAGCGGCAGGTACTCCTACGAGCAGTACTTC
.	TRBD2	TRBJ2-1	TRBV19	CASGGGYNEQFF	TGTGCCAGCGGGGGGGGCTACAATGAGCAGTTCTTC
once	.	TRBJ2-3	TRBV24-1	CATSDLLDTQYF	TGTGCCACCAGTGATTTGTTGGATACGCAGTATTTT
.	TRBD2	TRBJ2-7	TRBV7-8	CASSLREGYDEQYF	TGTGCCAGCAGCTTACGGGAGGGCTACGACGAGCAGTACTTC
.	.	TRBJ1-6	TRBV10-3	CAISEGQQARGSPLHF	TGTGCCATCAGTGAGGGGCAACAGGCAAGGGGATCACCCCTCCACTTT
.	.	TRBJ1-2	TRBV29-1	CSVERSGTRANYGYTF	TGCAGCGTTGAACGGTCAGGGACACGAGCTAACTATGGCTACACCTTC
.	.	TRBJ1-2	TRBV28	CASSFPSMVVSTEKNNYGYTF	TGTGCCAGCAGTTTCCCAAGTATGGTGGTCAGTACCGAGAAAAATAACTATGGCTACACCTTC
.	TRBD1	TRBJ1-1	TRBV5-1	CASSRAGTGYSAGGAFF	TGCGCCAGCAGCAGGGCCGGGACAGGATATAGTGCTGGGGGAGCTTTCTTT
.	.	TRBJ2-3	TRBV7-9	CASSLGLQGSTDTQYF	TGTGCCAGCAGCTTAGGGCTCCAGGGTAGCACAGATACGCAGTATTTT
.	.	TRBJ2-1	TRBV4-1	CASSQPSSEEQFF	TGCGCCAGCAGCCAGCCCTCTAGCGAAGAGCAGTTCTTC
once	.	TRBJ1-3	TRBV5-1	CASSLGEGSGNTIYF	TGCGCCAGCAGCCTGGGCGAGGGGTCCGGAAACACCATATATTTT
.	TRBD1	TRBJ1-1	TRBV13	CASSPWGDRGGTEAFF	TGTGCCAGCAGTCCTTGGGGGGACAGGGGTGGCACTGAAGCTTTCTTT
.	.	TRBJ1-1	TRBV18	CASSPYSEPNTEAFF	TGTGCCAGCTCACCGTATAGCGAACCGAACACTGAAGCTTTCTTT
.	.	TRBJ1-2	TRBV15	CATSREPTVGYGYTF	TGTGCCACCAGCAGAGAACCGACAGTCGGCTATGGCTACACCTTC
.	.	TRBJ2-1	TRBV5-5	CASSSSSLTSNEQFF	TGTGCCAGCAGCTCAAGCTCATTGACATCGAATGAGCAGTTCTTC